Below are 19 T cell receptor beta chains sequenced from a single sample in a study of T cell changes during pregnancy in multiple sclerosis. Sequencing used immunoSEQ multiplex PCR; TCRdb keeps in-frame clones, though not all of them. The sample shows 90,000 or so clones, approximately 90% of them seen only once. The input for sequencing was peripheral blood, taken in the first trimester of pregnancy. These TCRs come from a female donor in good health, enrolled as a control in a pregnancy study.

This chain links TRBV5-1 with TRBJ2-1, with D perhaps matching TRBD2 (5 bases). Germline V lookup: CDR1 SGHRS, CDR2 YFSETQ. The CDR3 spans 15 residues. With 2 bases removed from V and 4 bases from J, the gap between germline ends came to 13 bases. CDR3 bases: TGCGCCAGCAGCTTAGGGCCGGAGGCTTACAATGAGCAGTTCTTC. This encodes CASSLGPEAYNEQFF. Together with reference TRBV5-1 and TRBJ2-1, the CDR3 gives the full variable domain: KAGVTQTPRYLIKTRGQQVTLSCSPISGHRSVSWYQQTPGQGLQFLFEYFSETQRNKGNFPGRFSGRQFSNSRSEMNVSTLELGDSALYLCASSLGPEAYNEQFFGPGTRLTVL.

The chain employs TRBV12-5 and TRBJ1-3; 7 bases are shared with TRBD1. Germline trimming cut 5 bases from V and 2 bases from J; bases unmatched to any gene: 3. The CDR3 totals 14 residues. Germline V lookup: CDR1 LGHNT, CDR2 FRNRAP. CDR3 in DNA: TGTGCTAGTGGTCTCGGACAGGCTGGAAACACCATATATTTT. Translating it yields CASGLGQAGNTIYF.

The chain joins TRBV23-1 to TRBJ1-2, with 7 bases that match TRBD1. TRBV23-1 is an open reading frame, and its role is uncertain. V was clipped by 2 bases and J by 6 bases; unmatched bases: 9. The CDR3 is 15 amino acids. As DNA, the CDR3 is TGCGCCAGCAGTCAACGACAGGGAGAAAAGGATGGCTACACCTTC. Protein product: CASSQRQGEKDGYTF.

In its sample, this clone was seen once. The V call is TRBV2, the J call TRBJ1-5; TRBD1 might be the D (6 bases). V dropped 5 bases and J dropped 5 bases, with 10 bases sitting between them. Per germline, CDR1 SNHLY and CDR2 FYNNEI. The CDR3 loop spans 13 amino acids. CDR3 DNA sequence: TGTGCCAGCAGTACTCAGGGGTATCAGCCCCAGCATTTT. Translation gives CASSTQGYQPQHF.

The CDR3 DNA reads TGTGCCAGCAGCTTAAGTCTACGGGGGACCTCCTACGAGCAGTACTTC. Its translation: CASSLSLRGTSYEQYF. This sequence joins TRBV7-2 and TRBJ2-7, with D tentatively TRBD2 (6 bases). The CDR3 is 16 residues long. In germline, CDR1 is SGHTA, CDR2 FQGNSA. With 2 bases removed from V and 0 bases from J, the gap between germline ends came to 14 bases.

The CDR3: CASSFAEGQPQHF. The CDR3 DNA follows: TGTGCCAGCAGCTTCGCGGAGGGCCAGCCCCAGCATTTT. J is TRBJ1-5 and V is TRBV7-8, with no clear D. With 3 bases removed from V and 7 bases from J, the gap between germline ends came to 10 bases. CDR3 size: 13 residues. CDR1 SGHVS and CDR2 FQNEAQ come from the germline V gene.

The chain uses TRBV7-8 and TRBJ2-7; 13 nucleotides align to TRBD2. The CDR3 covers 15 residues. Germline V gives CDR1 SGHVS, CDR2 FQNEAQ. V shed 2 bases and J 6 bases; nucleotides not matched to a gene: 4. Here the CDR3 DNA reads TGTGCCAGCAGCTTAACTAGCGGGGGGGCTCCCGAGCAGTACTTC. The encoded protein is CASSLTSGGAPEQYF.

The V and J genes are TRBV7-9 and TRBJ2-3, with 8 positions matching TRBD1. The CDR3 covers 16 residues. CDR1 and CDR2 (germline): SEHNR, FQNEAQ (reference sequence). Unmatched junction bases numbered 8, after V lost 4 bases and J lost 2 bases. CDR3 DNA sequence: TGTGCCAGCAGCTCCATGACAGGGGAGGCCACAGATACGCAGTATTTT. This sequence encodes CASSSMTGEATDTQYF.

Here the CDR3 DNA reads TGTGCCAGCAGTTACGGACAGTCTATGAACACTGAAGCTTTCTTT. Amino acids: CASSYGQSMNTEAFF. V and J are TRBV6-5 and TRBJ1-1, with TRBD1 as a possible D gene (6 bases). The CDR3 is 15 amino acids. Trimming shortened V by 2 bases and J by 0 bases, and 10 bases separated the two germline ends. From germline, CDR1 is MNHEY and CDR2 SVGAGI.

The chain combines TRBV27 with TRBJ1-4; a weak D match, TRBD1 (5 bases). V was trimmed by 4 bases and J by 7 bases, leaving 10 bases between them. The CDR3 consists of 13 residues. Germline V gene sequence: CDR1 MNHEY, CDR2 SMNVEV (reference sequence). The CDR3, as DNA: TGTGCCAGCAGTTCACGGACACTTGAAAAACTGTTTTTT. It specifies CASSSRTLEKLFF.

This clone was detected only once. The chain carries TRBV30 and TRBJ1-3, with D perhaps TRBD1 (6 bases). CDR3 length equals 14 residues. Trimming removed 4 bases at V and 3 bases at J, with 13 bases between. CDR1 GTSNPN and CDR2 SVGIG come from the germline V gene (reference sequence). DNA for the CDR3: TGTGCCTGGAACCCGGACAGATTTGGAAACACCATATATTTT. It specifies CAWNPDRFGNTIYF.

The genes are TRBV7-9 and TRBJ2-2; 8 bases match TRBD2. With V trimmed by 7 bases and J by 4 bases, 5 bases remained unmatched. The CDR3 is 14 residues long. Germline CDR1 SEHNR, CDR2 FQNEAQ (reference sequence). The CDR3: CASTPGGATGELFF. In DNA, the CDR3 is TGTGCCAGCACCCCGGGAGGGGCCACCGGGGAGCTGTTTTTT.

This chain connects TRBV5-4 to TRBJ2-7; the match to TRBD2 covers 8 bases. This CDR3 has 14 residues. The germline CDR1 and CDR2 sequences are SGHNT and YYREEE (reference sequence). V lost 2 bases and J lost 7; bases outside the gene matches: 8. The CDR3 sequence is CASSLFGGAVEQYF. The CDR3 region has the DNA TGTGCCAGCAGCTTATTCGGGGGGGCGGTTGAGCAGTACTTC.

This chain uses TRBV4-2 with TRBJ2-1, with 7 bases fitting TRBD1. This CDR3 is built from 18 residues. The germline gives CDR1 LGHNA, CDR2 YNFKEQ. The V gene end was trimmed by 0 bases and the J gene end by 8 bases; junction bases not matched to a gene: 16. This CDR3 is CASSQEGRRQGRIYEQFF. The CDR3 DNA is TGTGCCAGCAGCCAAGAAGGAAGGCGACAGGGAAGAATCTATGAGCAGTTCTTC.

The chain couples TRBV5-4 to TRBJ1-4; 9 nucleotides match TRBD1. CDR1 is SGHNT and CDR2 is YYREEE in the germline V gene (reference sequence). This CDR3 is 16 amino acids long. J lost 5 bases, V lost 5 bases, and 10 bases had no gene match. The CDR3 here is CASREDTGQGNEKLFF. In nucleotides, the CDR3 is TGTGCCAGCAGGGAGGATACCGGACAGGGGAATGAAAAACTGTTTTTT.

About this clone: This sample also contains other DNA sequences that code for the same CDR3. This chain connects TRBV9 to TRBJ1-4, with no clear D. The CDR3 loop spans 13 amino acids. Germline assignment: CDR1 SGDLS and CDR2 YYNGEE. The V and J ends lost 0 bases and 8 bases respectively, with 8 bases between them. As DNA, the CDR3 is TGTGCCAGCAGCGTAGGCCCGGGAGAAAAACTGTTTTTT. Its translation is CASSVGPGEKLFF.

The chain links TRBV27 to TRBJ1-2; D is undetermined. The CDR3 is 13 amino acids. V lost 8 bases and J lost 3, with 13 bases in between. Germline CDR1 reads MNHEY; CDR2 reads SMNVEV (reference sequence). The CDR3 region has the DNA TGTGCCAGCTCCGATGACGGGGACTATGGCTACACCTTC. Its translation is CASSDDGDYGYTF.

The chain is built from TRBV5-1 and TRBJ2-2, with a possible D match to TRBD1 (6 bases). Germline lookup yields CDR1 SGHRS and CDR2 YFSETQ. The CDR3 extends over 18 amino acids. V dropped 2 bases and J dropped 0 bases, with 17 bases sitting between them. The DNA for the CDR3 is TGCGCCAGCAGCTTAAGTCTAACCGGGACAACGAACACCGGGGAGCTGTTTTTT. Translating gives CASSLSLTGTTNTGELFF.

The chain links TRBV29-1 to TRBJ1-1; no firm D call. The CDR3 extends over 12 amino acids. In germline, CDR1 is SQVTM, CDR2 ANQGSEA. Trimming stripped 6 bases from V and 1 base from J, with 9 bases between. The CDR3 protein is CSVPGRNTEAFF. CDR3 coding DNA: TGCAGCGTACCGGGAAGGAACACTGAAGCTTTCTTT.